A selection of T cell receptor beta chains follows, all from one sample in a study of T cells after yellow fever vaccination. In TCRdb, the 5' RACE reads were re-called with MiXCR into one record per CDR3 protein. The table includes roughly 9,800 distinct CDR3 sequences, around 4.8% detected once. The source material was PBMCs, either bulk or a sorted T-cell subset (CD4+, CD8+, memory, or dextramer-sorted; not recorded which), sampled less than 16 days after the first yellow fever vaccination. The source is a man in his late teens or twenties who received the YFV17D yellow fever vaccine. Both conserved end residues are part of each CDR3. A D gene is named only where the DNA matches it firmly. Clone size is shown for a subset of rows, as once, few, many or a class of expanded clone.

J gene,V gene,D gene,clone size,CDR3 protein,CDR3 DNA
TRBJ2-3,TRBV9,-,medium-sized,CASSVDGARNTQYF,TGTGCCAGCAGCGTAGATGGGGCGCGGAATACGCAGTATTTT
TRBJ2-1,TRBV5-1,-,medium-sized,CASAKDRYNEQFF,TGCGCCAGCGCCAAGGATCGCTACAATGAGCAGTTCTTC
TRBJ1-2,TRBV5-3,-,-,CASGPGHICYGYTF,TGTGCCAGCGGCCCTGGGCACATCTGCTATGGCTACACCTTC
TRBJ2-5,TRBV11-2,-,many,CASSPSVQETQYF,TGTGCCAGCTCTCCTTCGGTCCAAGAGACCCAGTACTTC
TRBJ2-5,TRBV12-3/TRBV12-4,TRBD1,many,CASSPWTGGETQYF,TGTGCCAGCAGTCCTTGGACAGGGGGTGAGACCCAGTACTTC
TRBJ1-4,TRBV6-5,-,many,CASSLGRAGLKLFF,TGTGCCAGCAGTCTTGGGAGGGCTGGGCTGAAGCTGTTTTTT
TRBJ2-3,TRBV5-1,-,many,CASRVQGGGGADTQYF,TGCGCCAGCAGGGTACAAGGAGGGGGCGGTGCAGATACGCAGTATTTT
TRBJ2-5,TRBV7-2,-,many,CASSPPGGRETQYF,TGTGCCAGCAGCCCCCCGGGGGGCCGGGAGACCCAGTACTTC
TRBJ1-3,TRBV11-2,-,many,CASSLGNTIYF,TGTGCCAGCAGCTTAGGAAACACCATATATTTT
TRBJ2-7,TRBV6-2/TRBV6-3,TRBD1,many,CASRRLPGQGPYEQYF,TGTGCCAGCAGGAGGCTTCCGGGACAGGGACCCTACGAGCAGTACTTC
TRBJ2-3,TRBV10-2,-,many,CASNLQGGPDTQYF,TGCGCCAGCAATTTGCAGGGTGGCCCAGATACGCAGTATTTT
TRBJ2-5,TRBV7-2,-,many,CASSPQRETQYF,TGTGCCAGCAGCCCCCAGAGAGAGACCCAGTACTTC
TRBJ2-1,TRBV30,-,many,CAWSPDSGNEQFF,TGTGCCTGGAGCCCCGACTCAGGGAATGAGCAGTTCTTC
TRBJ2-5,TRBV7-7,TRBD1,medium-sized,CASSLDRGETQYF,TGTGCCAGCAGCTTGGACAGGGGAGAGACCCAGTACTTC
TRBJ1-4,TRBV4-1,TRBD1,many,CASKQQGAKEKLFF,TGCGCCAGCAAACAACAGGGGGCAAAGGAAAAACTGTTTTTT
TRBJ2-3,TRBV7-3,-,medium-sized,CASSLHALGGQDTQYF,TGTGCCAGCAGCTTACATGCGCTGGGGGGGCAAGATACGCAGTATTTT
TRBJ2-3,TRBV4-2,TRBD2,many,CASSQAGLAGGLGDTQYF,TGTGCCAGCAGCCAGGCTGGACTAGCGGGGGGCCTGGGAGATACGCAGTATTTT
TRBJ1-1,TRBV6-1,-,many,CASREVPGAVTAFF,TGTGCCAGCAGAGAGGTACCAGGGGCCGTAACGGCTTTCTTT
TRBJ2-3,TRBV24-1,TRBD2,many,CATSDPGRGDADTQYF,TGTGCCACCAGTGATCCTGGCCGGGGGGATGCAGATACGCAGTATTTT
TRBJ2-2,TRBV12-3/TRBV12-4,-,-,CASRGGAGSCFF,-
TRBJ1-1,TRBV28,TRBD1,many,CASTSGGTEAFF,TGTGCCAGCACGTCAGGGGGCACTGAAGCTTTCTTT
TRBJ2-2,TRBV11-2,TRBD2,-,CTSCLRLLRGAPGTGELFF,TGTACCAGCTGTTTAAGATTGTTGCGGGGGGCCCCTGGGACCGGGGAGCTGTTTTTT
TRBJ2-7,TRBV5-1,-,medium-sized,CASSLGAGHSYEQYF,TGCGCCAGCAGCTTGGGTGCAGGACACTCCTACGAGCAGTACTTC